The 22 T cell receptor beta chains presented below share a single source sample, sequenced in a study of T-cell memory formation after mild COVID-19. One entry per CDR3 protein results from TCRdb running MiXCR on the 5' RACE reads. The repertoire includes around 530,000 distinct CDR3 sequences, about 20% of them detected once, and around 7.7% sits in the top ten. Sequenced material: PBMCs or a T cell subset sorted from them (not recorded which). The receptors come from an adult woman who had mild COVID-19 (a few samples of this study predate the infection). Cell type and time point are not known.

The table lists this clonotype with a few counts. The CDR3 DNA reads TGTGCCAGTAGCCGGATTGGGGGGCCGACAGATACGCAGTATTTT. This encodes CASSRIGGPTDTQYF. The chain is built from TRBV19 and TRBJ2-3, with D perhaps assigned TRBD1 or TRBD2 (6 bases each). Germline CDR1 and CDR2: LNHDA and SQIVND (reference sequence). The CDR3 runs to 15 residues. The ends were cut back, 6 bases at V and 3 bases at J, with 16 bases in the middle.

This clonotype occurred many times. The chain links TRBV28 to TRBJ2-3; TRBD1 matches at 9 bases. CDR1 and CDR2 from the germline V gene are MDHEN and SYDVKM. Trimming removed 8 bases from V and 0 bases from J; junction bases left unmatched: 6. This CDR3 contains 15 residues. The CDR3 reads CASRGQGPSTDTQYF. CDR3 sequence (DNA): TGTGCCAGCCGAGGACAGGGGCCAAGCACAGATACGCAGTATTTT.

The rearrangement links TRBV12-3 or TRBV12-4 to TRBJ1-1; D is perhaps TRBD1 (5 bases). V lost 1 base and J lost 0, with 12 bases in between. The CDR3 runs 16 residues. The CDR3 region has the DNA TGTGCCAGCAGTTTAGGGCAGGGCCCGTTGAACACTGAAGCTTTCTTT. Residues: CASSLGQGPLNTEAFF.

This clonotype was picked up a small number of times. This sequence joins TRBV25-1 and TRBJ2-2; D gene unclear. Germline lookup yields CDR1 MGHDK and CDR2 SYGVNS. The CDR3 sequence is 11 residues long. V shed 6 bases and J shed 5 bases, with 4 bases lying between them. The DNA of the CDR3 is TGTGCCAGCAGGAGAACCGGGGAGCTGTTTTTT. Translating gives CASRRTGELFF.

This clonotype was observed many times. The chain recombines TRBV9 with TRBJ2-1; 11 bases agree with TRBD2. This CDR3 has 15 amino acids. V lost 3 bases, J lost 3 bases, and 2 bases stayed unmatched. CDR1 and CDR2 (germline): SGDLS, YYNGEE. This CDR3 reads CASSGGLAVYNEQFF. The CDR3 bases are TGTGCCAGCAGCGGGGGACTAGCGGTCTACAATGAGCAGTTCTTC.

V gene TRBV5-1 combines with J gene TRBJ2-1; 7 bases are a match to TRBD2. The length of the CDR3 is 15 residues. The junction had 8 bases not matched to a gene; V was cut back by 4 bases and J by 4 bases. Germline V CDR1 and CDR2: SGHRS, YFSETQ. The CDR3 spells CASSGSSGVYNEQFF. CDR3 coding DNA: TGCGCCAGCAGCGGCTCTAGCGGAGTTTACAATGAGCAGTTCTTC.

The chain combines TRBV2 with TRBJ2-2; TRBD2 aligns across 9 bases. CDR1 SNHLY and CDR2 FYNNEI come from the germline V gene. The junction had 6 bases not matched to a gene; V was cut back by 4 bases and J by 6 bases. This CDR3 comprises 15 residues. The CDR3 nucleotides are TGTGCCAGCAGTGGCTCTCTAGCGGGATCCGGGGAGCTGTTTTTT. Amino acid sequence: CASSGSLAGSGELFF.

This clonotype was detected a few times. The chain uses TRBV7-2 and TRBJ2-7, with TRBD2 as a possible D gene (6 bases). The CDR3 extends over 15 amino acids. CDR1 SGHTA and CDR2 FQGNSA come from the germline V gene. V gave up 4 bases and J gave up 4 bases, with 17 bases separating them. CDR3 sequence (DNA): TGTGCCAGCAGCTCCAAGGGACTTCCCCAGTACGAGCAGTACTTC. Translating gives CASSSKGLPQYEQYF.

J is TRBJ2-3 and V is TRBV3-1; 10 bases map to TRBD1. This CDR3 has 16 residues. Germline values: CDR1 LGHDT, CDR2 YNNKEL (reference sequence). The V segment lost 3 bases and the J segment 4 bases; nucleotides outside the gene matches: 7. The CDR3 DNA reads TGTGCCAGCAGCCAGGCCGGGACAGGGGAGGCAGATACGCAGTATTTT. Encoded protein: CASSQAGTGEADTQYF.

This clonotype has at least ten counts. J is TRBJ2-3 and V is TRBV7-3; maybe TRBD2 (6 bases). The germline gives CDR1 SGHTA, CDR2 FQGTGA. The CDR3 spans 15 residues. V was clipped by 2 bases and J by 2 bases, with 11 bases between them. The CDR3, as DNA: TGTGCCAGCAGCTTATTGGGGGGACCCACAGATACGCAGTATTTT. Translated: CASSLLGGPTDTQYF.

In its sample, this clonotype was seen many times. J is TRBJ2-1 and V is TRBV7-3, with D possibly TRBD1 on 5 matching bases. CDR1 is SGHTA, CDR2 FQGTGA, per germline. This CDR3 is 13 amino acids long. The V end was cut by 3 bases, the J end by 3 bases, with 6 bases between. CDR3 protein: CASSFQGYNEQFF. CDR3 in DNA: TGTGCCAGCAGCTTCCAGGGCTACAATGAGCAGTTCTTC.

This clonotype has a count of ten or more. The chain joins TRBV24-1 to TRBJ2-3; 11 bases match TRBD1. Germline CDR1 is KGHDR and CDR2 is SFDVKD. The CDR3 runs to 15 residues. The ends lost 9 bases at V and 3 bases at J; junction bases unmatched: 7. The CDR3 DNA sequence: TGTGCCACCGGGACGGACAGGGGGCGGACAGATACGCAGTATTTT. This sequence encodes CATGTDRGRTDTQYF.

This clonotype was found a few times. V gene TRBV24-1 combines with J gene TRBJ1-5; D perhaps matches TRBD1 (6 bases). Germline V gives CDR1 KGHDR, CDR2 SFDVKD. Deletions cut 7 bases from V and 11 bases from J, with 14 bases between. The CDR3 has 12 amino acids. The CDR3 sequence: CATRQGSGAQHF. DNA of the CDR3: TGTGCCACCAGACAGGGCAGTGGTGCCCAGCATTTT.

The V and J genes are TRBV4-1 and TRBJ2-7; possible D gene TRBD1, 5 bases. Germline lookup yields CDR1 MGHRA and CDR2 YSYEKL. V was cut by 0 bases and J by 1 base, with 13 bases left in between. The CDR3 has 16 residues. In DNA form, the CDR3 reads TGCGCCAGCAGCCAAGATACAAGGACACATTCCTACGAGCAGTACTTC. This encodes CASSQDTRTHSYEQYF.

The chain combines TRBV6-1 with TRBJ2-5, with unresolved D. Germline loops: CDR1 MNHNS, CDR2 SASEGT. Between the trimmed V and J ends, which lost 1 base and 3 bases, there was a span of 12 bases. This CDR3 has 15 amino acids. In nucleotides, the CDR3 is TGTGCCAGCAGTGAAGGAGGCAAGGGAAAAGAGACCCAGTACTTC. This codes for CASSEGGKGKETQYF.

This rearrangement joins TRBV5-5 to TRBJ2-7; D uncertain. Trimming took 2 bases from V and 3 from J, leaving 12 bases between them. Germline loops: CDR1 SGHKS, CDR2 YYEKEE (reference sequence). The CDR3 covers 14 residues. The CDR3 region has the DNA TGTGCCAGCAGCTTCGGTGGGAAGGTCTACGAGCAGTACTTC. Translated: CASSFGGKVYEQYF. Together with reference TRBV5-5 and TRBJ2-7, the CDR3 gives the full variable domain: DAGVTQSPTHLIKTRGQQVTLRCSPISGHKSVSWYQQVLGQGPQFIFQYYEKEERGRGNFPDRFSARQFPNYSSELNVNALLLGDSALYLCASSFGGKVYEQYFGPGTRLTVT.

DNA for the CDR3: TGTGCCAGCACCTCGGGGGTTGGAAAGCCCCAGCATTTT. Translating gives CASTSGVGKPQHF. The chain recombines TRBV12-3 or TRBV12-4 with TRBJ1-5, with D possibly TRBD1 on 5 matching bases. V was shortened by 7 bases and J by 8 bases, with 15 bases between the two germline ends. The CDR3 length is 13 residues.

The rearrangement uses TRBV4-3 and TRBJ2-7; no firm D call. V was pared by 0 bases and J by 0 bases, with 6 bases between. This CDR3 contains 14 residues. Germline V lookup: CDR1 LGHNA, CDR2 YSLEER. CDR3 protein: CASSQDDDSYEQYF. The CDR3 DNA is TGCGCCAGCAGCCAAGATGACGACTCCTACGAGCAGTACTTC.

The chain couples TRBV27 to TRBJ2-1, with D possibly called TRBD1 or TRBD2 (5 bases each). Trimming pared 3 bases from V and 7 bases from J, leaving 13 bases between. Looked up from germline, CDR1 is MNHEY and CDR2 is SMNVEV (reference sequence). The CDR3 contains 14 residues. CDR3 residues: CASSFQGAGNEQFF. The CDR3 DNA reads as TGTGCCAGCAGTTTCCAGGGAGCCGGGAATGAGCAGTTCTTC.

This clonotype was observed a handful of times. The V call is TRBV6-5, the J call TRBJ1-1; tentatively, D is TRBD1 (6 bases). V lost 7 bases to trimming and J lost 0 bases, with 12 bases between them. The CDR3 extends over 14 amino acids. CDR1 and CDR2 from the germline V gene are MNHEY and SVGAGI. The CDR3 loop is CASTKGHMNTEAFF. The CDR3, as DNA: TGTGCCAGCACCAAGGGACACATGAACACTGAAGCTTTCTTT.

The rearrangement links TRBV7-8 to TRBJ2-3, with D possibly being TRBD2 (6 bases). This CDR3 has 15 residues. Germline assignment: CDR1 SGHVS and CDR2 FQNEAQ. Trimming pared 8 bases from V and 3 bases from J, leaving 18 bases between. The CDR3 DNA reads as TGTGCCAGCGGCCGGAGGGCTGGGCGGACAGATACGCAGTATTTT. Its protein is CASGRRAGRTDTQYF.

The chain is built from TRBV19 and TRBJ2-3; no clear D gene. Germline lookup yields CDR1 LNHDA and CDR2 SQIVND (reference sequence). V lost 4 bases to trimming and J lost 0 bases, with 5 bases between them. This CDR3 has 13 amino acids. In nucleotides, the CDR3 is TGTGCCAGTAGTAGTGCTAGCACAGATACGCAGTATTTT. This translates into CASSSASTDTQYF.